These T cell receptor beta chains were read from a single sample in a study of blood T cell repertoires in COVID-19. Only in-frame clones appear in the TCRdb table, and some are missing; sequencing was by immunoSEQ multiplex PCR. The sample has about 170,000 clones; around 83% are singletons. The sequenced material came from PBMCs or T cells enriched from blood (not recorded which). The receptors here all came from a woman aged 50 to 65 in a cohort exposed to, infected with or recovered from COVID-19 (not recorded which). Each CDR3 is given with its conserved first and last residue. The D gene is left open where the match is weak. Size is omitted from some rows. Given values are once, few, many or a class for expanded clones.

CANRAGREYNEQFF,TGTGCCAACCGAGCGGGGAGGGAATACAATGAGCAGTTCTTC,TRBJ2-1,TRBD2,TRBV7-3,-
CASSFSGRDTDTQYF,TGTGCCAGCAGCTTCAGCGGGAGGGACACAGATACGCAGTATTTT,TRBJ2-3,TRBD2,TRBV7-3,-
CASSLDSFGNQPQHF,TGCGCCAGCAGCTTGGACAGTTTCGGAAATCAGCCCCAGCATTTT,TRBJ1-5,-,TRBV5-1,-
CASRQGAEVYSNQPQHF,TGCGCCAGTCGACAGGGGGCTGAGGTTTATAGCAATCAGCCCCAGCATTTT,TRBJ1-5,TRBD1,TRBV23-1,-
CASSQDGGREAFF,TGTGCCAGCAGCCAAGATGGGGGCAGGGAAGCTTTCTTT,TRBJ1-1,-,TRBV3-1/TRBV3-2,-
CASSELRGISQPQHF,TGTGCCAGCAGTGAATTAAGGGGGATAAGTCAGCCCCAGCATTTT,TRBJ1-5,-,TRBV2,-
CASSPRGGPGDTF,TGTGCCAGCAGTCCCCGGGGGGGACCGGGGGACACCTTC,TRBJ1-2,-,TRBV6-6,-
CASEDREDSGELFF,TGTGCCAGCGAGGACAGGGAGGATTCCGGGGAGCTGTTTTTT,TRBJ2-2,TRBD1,TRBV25-1,-
CASKHLGGGGYGYTF,TGTGCCAGCAAACACCTTGGGGGGGGCGGTTATGGCTACACCTTC,TRBJ1-2,-,TRBV3-1/TRBV3-2,-
CASSDMGHEQFF,TGTGCCAGCAGTGACATGGGGCATGAGCAGTTCTTC,TRBJ2-1,-,TRBV6-1,-
CAIMGSVTGELFF,TGTGCCATCATGGGGAGCGTTACCGGGGAGCTGTTTTTT,TRBJ2-2,-,TRBV10-3,-
CASSLVDYDNEQFF,TGTGCCAGCAGCTTAGTCGACTACGACAATGAGCAGTTCTTC,TRBJ2-1,-,TRBV7-2,-
CASGRPGDFDYGYTF,TGTGCCAGCGGCCGTCCAGGGGATTTTGACTATGGCTACACCTTC,TRBJ1-2,-,TRBV5-4,-
CSASVGGTNEKLFF,TGCAGTGCTAGTGTGGGGGGGACTAATGAAAAACTGTTTTTT,TRBJ1-4,-,TRBV20-1,-
CASTKAGAPGDEQFF,TGTGCCAGTACTAAGGCGGGAGCCCCGGGTGATGAGCAGTTCTTC,TRBJ2-1,TRBD2,TRBV19,once
CASSVGQGVSYEQYF,TGTGCCAGCAGCGTAGGCCAGGGCGTCTCCTACGAGCAGTACTTC,TRBJ2-7,-,TRBV9,-
CASSLDNSGSYNEQFF,TGCGCCAGCAGCTTGGATAACAGCGGCTCCTACAATGAGCAGTTCTTC,TRBJ2-1,-,TRBV5-1,few
CASSYSADTEAFF,TGTGCCAGCAGTTACTCGGCGGACACTGAAGCTTTCTTT,TRBJ1-1,-,TRBV6-5,-
CASSLGAVGTNTEAFF,TGTGCCAGCAGCTTAGGCGCGGTAGGCACTAACACTGAAGCTTTCTTT,TRBJ1-1,-,TRBV7-8,few
CASTRWGEDGYTF,TGTGCCAGCACTAGATGGGGGGAGGATGGCTACACCTTC,TRBJ1-2,-,TRBV2,-
CASSLRAGHEQYF,TGTGCCAGCAGCTTAAGGGCGGGACACGAGCAGTACTTC,TRBJ2-7,-,TRBV7-3,-
CASSVEALAGPGGETQYF,TGTGCCAGCAGCGTAGAGGCACTAGCGGGGCCCGGGGGAGAGACCCAGTACTTC,TRBJ2-5,TRBD2,TRBV9,-
CASSVGTDNNEQFF,TGTGCCAGCAGCGTCGGGACAGACAACAATGAGCAGTTCTTC,TRBJ2-1,TRBD1,TRBV9,once
CASSRGLSYEQYF,TGTGCCAGCAGCAGGGGCCTCTCCTACGAGCAGTACTTC,TRBJ2-7,-,TRBV25-1,-
CASSPGGAQYF,TGTGCCAGCTCACCCGGGGGGGCCCAGTACTTC,TRBJ2-5,TRBD2,TRBV18,-
CASHYGDLGMNQPQHF,TGTGCCAGCCATTACGGGGATCTGGGTATGAATCAGCCCCAGCATTTT,TRBJ1-5,-,TRBV2,-
CASSFGGETQYF,TGTGCCAGCAGTTTTGGGGGGGAGACCCAGTACTTC,TRBJ2-5,-,TRBV12-3/TRBV12-4,-
CASSLERDSPLHF,TGTGCCAGCAGCTTAGAACGAGATTCACCCCTCCACTTT,TRBJ1-6,-,TRBV7-8,-
CASSNSGGSTDTQYF,TGTGCCAGCAGTAATAGCGGGGGGAGCACAGATACGCAGTATTTT,TRBJ2-3,TRBD2,TRBV6-5,-
CASSIMRTSAGTDTQYF,TGTGCCAGTAGTATAATGCGGACTAGCGCGGGTACAGATACGCAGTATTTT,TRBJ2-3,TRBD2,TRBV19,-
CASSYSNWGRDYGYTF,TGTGCCAGCAGTTACTCGAACTGGGGCAGGGACTATGGCTACACCTTC,TRBJ1-2,-,TRBV6-5,-
CASRSSAGGTEAFF,TGTGCCAGCAGGTCTTCTGCAGGGGGAACTGAAGCTTTCTTT,TRBJ1-1,TRBD1,TRBV28,-
CSVGRVDTGELFF,TGCAGCGTAGGGAGGGTTGATACCGGGGAGCTGTTTTTT,TRBJ2-2,TRBD2,TRBV29-1,-
CASSFNDRSAGPQHF,TGTGCCAGCAGCTTTAATGACAGGTCTGCAGGGCCCCAGCATTTT,TRBJ1-5,-,TRBV6-2/TRBV6-3,-
CASSPLRGGVQPQHF,TGTGCCAGCAGTCCCCTTAGAGGGGGGGTTCAGCCCCAGCATTTT,TRBJ1-5,-,TRBV7-2,-
CASSSQGHTEAFF,TGTGCCAGCAGTTCCCAGGGTCACACTGAAGCTTTCTTT,TRBJ1-1,-,TRBV2,once
CASTSDRASTNEKLFF,TGTGCCAGTACGTCGGACAGGGCATCAACTAATGAAAAACTGTTTTTT,TRBJ1-4,TRBD1,TRBV19,-
CASSTSHRGQIGNTIYF,TGTGCCAGTAGTACCAGCCACAGGGGGCAAATTGGAAACACCATATATTTT,TRBJ1-3,TRBD1,TRBV19,-